This T cell receptor beta chain stems from a study of T cell changes during pregnancy in multiple sclerosis. This clone came up once. The CDR3 sequence is 15 residues long. Trimming pared 0 bases from V and 0 bases from J, leaving 8 bases between. Germline V gives CDR1 ENHRY, CDR2 SYGVKD. Here immunoSEQ multiplex PCR was the method, and the copy in TCRdb shows in-frame clones only, minus some. Here the sample spans approximately 62,000 clones, 85% to 95% being singletons. The source material was CD8+ T cells from peripheral blood mononuclear cells, sampled in the second trimester of pregnancy. The receptor was derived from a female donor with multiple sclerosis, enrolled in a pregnancy study. The rearrangement joins TRBV10-3 to TRBJ1-2; the D is unclear. CDR3 bases: TGTGCCATCAGTGAGTCGGTGAACACTAACTATGGCTACACCTTC. It translates to CAISESVNTNYGYTF.